The 4 T cell receptor beta chains below all came from one sample that was sequenced in a study of blood T cell repertoires in COVID-19. The data were produced by immunoSEQ multiplex PCR, yet TCRdb's version contains in-frame clones alone and is incomplete. Of 120,000 to 150,000 clones listed, 85% are singletons. The sample comprised peripheral blood. The receptor set was obtained from a human donor with acute or convalescent COVID-19. The donor label of this sample is uncertain.

This clone has only a few counts. The junction does not match germline at one end; this may be a read error. The rearrangement joins TRBV7-7 to TRBJ2-2, with 11 bases identical to TRBD1. The CDR3 length is 15 residues. CDR1 is SSHAT and CDR2 is FNYEAQ in the germline V gene (reference sequence). The CDR3 bases are TGTGCTAGCAGCGCGGGACAGGGGGGTACCGGGGAGCTGTTTTTT. Amino acids: CASSAGQGGTGELFF. Based on the CDR3 plus reference TRBV7-7 and TRBJ2-2, the full variable domain is GAGVSQSPRYKVTKRGQDVTLRCDPISSHATLYWYQQALGQGPEFLTYFNYEAQPDKSGLPSDRFSAERPEGSISTLTIQRTEQRDSAMYRCASSAGQGGTGELFFGEGSRLTVL.

The CDR3 DNA sequence: TGTGCCAGTTCTCTAGACTCACTAGCGGGAGTTGGGGCCGGGGAGCTGTTTTTT. It yields the protein CASSLDSLAGVGAGELFF. The rearrangement joins TRBV19 to TRBJ2-2; TRBD2 agrees at 11 bases. The CDR3 covers 18 residues. In germline, CDR1 is LNHDA, CDR2 SQIVND (reference sequence). The J segment lost 6 bases and the V segment lost 8 bases, leaving 17 bases of the junction unmatched. Full variable domain (rest looked up from reference TRBV19 and TRBJ2-2): DGGITQSPKYLFRKEGQNVTLSCEQNLNHDAMYWYRQDPGQGLRLIYYSQIVNDFQKGDIAEGYSVSREKKESFPLTVTSAQKNPTAFYLCASSLDSLAGVGAGELFFGEGSRLTVL.

The chain recombines TRBV2 with TRBJ2-5; tentative D call: TRBD1 (5 bases). Trimming left V 3 bases short and J 4 bases short, with 12 bases between. Germline V gene data show CDR1 as SNHLY and CDR2 as FYNNEI. This CDR3 region has 14 residues. The CDR3 sequence: CASSDLAGLETQYF. CDR3 coding DNA: TGTGCCAGCAGTGATCTGGCAGGGTTAGAGACCCAGTACTTC.

In its sample, this clone was seen once. The chain links TRBV19 to TRBJ1-2; 9 positions match TRBD1. CDR1 and CDR2 from the germline V gene are LNHDA and SQIVND (reference sequence). This CDR3 has 16 amino acids. V shed 2 bases, J shed 4 bases, and the junction held 8 bases outside the gene matches. The CDR3: CASSIIVDRGIYGYTF. For the CDR3, the DNA is TGTGCCAGTAGTATAATAGTCGACAGGGGGATCTATGGCTACACCTTC.